This TCR beta chain came from a study of monozygotic twins with inflammatory bowel disease. TCRdb reworked the 5' RACE reads into one entry per CDR3 protein, no DNA. Its listing shows fewer than 150,000 distinct CDR3 sequences. CDR1 MNHEY and CDR2 SVGAGI come from the germline V gene. The CDR3 length is 16 residues. The source of this sequence is a human donor with ulcerative colitis or Crohn's disease, or a healthy co-twin of an affected twin (not recorded which). Input material: blood. V is TRBV6-5 and J is TRBJ2-3. The CDR3 sequence: CASSYSASPSTDTQYF.